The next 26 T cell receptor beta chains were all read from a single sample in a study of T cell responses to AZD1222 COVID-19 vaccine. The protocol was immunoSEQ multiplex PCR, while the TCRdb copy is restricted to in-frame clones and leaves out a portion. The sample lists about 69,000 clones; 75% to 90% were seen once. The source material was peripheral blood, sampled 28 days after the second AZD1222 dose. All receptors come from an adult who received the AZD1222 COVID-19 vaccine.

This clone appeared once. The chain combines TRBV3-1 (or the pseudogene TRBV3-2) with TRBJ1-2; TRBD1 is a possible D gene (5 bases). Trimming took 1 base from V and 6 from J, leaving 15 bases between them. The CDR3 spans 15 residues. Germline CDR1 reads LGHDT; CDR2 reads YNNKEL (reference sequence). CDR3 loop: CASSQVATATHGYTF. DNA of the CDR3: TGTGCCAGCAGCCAAGTGGCGACAGCGACACATGGCTACACCTTC.

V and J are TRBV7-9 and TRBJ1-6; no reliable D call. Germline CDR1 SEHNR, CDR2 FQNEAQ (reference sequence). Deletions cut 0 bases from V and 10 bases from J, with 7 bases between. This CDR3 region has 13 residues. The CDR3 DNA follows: TGTGCCAGCAGCTTAGCGTTGAACTCACCCCTCCACTTT. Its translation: CASSLALNSPLHF.

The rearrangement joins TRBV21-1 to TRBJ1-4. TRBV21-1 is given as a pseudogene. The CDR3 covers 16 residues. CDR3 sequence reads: CASSRMDRGHGEKLFF. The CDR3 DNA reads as TGTGCCAGCAGCAGGATGGATCGGGGCCACGGAGAAAAACTGTTTTTT.

The CDR3 DNA sequence: TGCGCCAGCAGCCAGGGCGGGTATACAGATACGCAGTATTTT. It is translated as CASSQGGYTDTQYF. This rearrangement joins TRBV5-1 to TRBJ2-3; D may correspond to TRBD1 or TRBD2 (5 bases each). CDR1 and CDR2 (germline): SGHRS, YFSETQ. The germline V and J ends were trimmed by 4 bases and 3 bases, with 12 bases remaining between them. The CDR3 covers 14 residues. The entire variable domain, with the rest obtained from reference TRBV5-1 and TRBJ2-3, is as follows: KAGVTQTPRYLIKTRGQQVTLSCSPISGHRSVSWYQQTPGQGLQFLFEYFSETQRNKGNFPGRFSGRQFSNSRSEMNVSTLELGDSALYLCASSQGGYTDTQYFGPGTRLTVL.

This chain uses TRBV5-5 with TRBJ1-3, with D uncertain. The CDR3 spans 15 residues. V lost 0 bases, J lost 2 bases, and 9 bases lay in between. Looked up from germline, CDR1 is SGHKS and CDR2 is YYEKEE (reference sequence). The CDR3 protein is CASSLVLLPGNTIYF. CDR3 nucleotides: TGTGCCAGCAGCTTGGTCTTACTCCCTGGAAACACCATATATTTT.

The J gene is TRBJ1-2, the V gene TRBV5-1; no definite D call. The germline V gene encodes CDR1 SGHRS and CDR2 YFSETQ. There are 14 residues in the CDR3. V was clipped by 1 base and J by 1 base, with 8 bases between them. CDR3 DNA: TGCGCCAGCAGCTTGACAGCCGGTAACTATGGCTACACCTTC. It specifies CASSLTAGNYGYTF.

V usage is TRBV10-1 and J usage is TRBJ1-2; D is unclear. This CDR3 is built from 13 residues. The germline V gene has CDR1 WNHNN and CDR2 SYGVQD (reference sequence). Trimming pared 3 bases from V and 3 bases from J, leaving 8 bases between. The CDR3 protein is CASSDPRHYGYTF. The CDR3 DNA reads TGCGCCAGCAGTGACCCCAGACACTATGGCTACACCTTC.

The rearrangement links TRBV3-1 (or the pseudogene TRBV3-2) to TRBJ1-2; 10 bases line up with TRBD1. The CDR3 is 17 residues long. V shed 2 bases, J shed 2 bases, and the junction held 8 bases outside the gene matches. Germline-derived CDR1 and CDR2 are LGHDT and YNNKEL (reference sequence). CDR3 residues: CASSQRGTGARNYGYTF. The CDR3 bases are TGTGCCAGCAGCCAAAGGGGGACAGGGGCGAGGAACTATGGCTACACCTTC.

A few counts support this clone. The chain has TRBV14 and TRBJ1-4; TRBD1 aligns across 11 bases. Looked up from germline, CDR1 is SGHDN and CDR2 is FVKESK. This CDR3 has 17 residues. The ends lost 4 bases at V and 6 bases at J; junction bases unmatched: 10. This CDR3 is CASSPGTGGTGHEKLFF. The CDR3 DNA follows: TGTGCCAGCAGCCCCGGGACAGGGGGGACTGGCCATGAAAAACTGTTTTTT.

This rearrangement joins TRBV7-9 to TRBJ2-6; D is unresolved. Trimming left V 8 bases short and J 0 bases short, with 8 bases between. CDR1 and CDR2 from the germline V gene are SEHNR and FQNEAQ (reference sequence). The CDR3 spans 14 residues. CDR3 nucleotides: TGTGCCAGCGATAGAGACTCTGGGGCCAACGTCCTGACTTTC. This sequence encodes CASDRDSGANVLTF.

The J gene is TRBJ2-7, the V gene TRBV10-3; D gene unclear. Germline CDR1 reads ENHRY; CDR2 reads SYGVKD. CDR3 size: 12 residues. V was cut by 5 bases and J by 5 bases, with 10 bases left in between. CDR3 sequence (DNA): TGTGCCATCAGTCACATGCGCGACGAGCAGTACTTC. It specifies CAISHMRDEQYF.

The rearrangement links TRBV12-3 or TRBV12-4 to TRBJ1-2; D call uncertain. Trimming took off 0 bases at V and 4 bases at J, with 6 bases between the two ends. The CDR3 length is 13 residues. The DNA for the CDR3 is TGTGCCAGCAGTTTAGCATGGAGCTATGGCTACACCTTC. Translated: CASSLAWSYGYTF.

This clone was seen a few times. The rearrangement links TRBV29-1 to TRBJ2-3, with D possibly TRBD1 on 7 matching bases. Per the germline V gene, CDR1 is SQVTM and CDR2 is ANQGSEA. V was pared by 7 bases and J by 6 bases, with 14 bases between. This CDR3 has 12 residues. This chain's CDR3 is CSAQGGGDTQYF. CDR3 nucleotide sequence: TGCAGCGCCCAGGGGGGCGGGGATACGCAGTATTTT.

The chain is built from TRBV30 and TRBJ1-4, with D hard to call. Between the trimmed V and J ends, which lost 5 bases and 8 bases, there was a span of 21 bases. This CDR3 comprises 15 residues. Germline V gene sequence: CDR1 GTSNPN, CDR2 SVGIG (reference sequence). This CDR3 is CAWSIPGRRREKLFF. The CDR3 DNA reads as TGTGCCTGGTCGATCCCCGGGAGAAGGAGGGAAAAACTGTTTTTT.

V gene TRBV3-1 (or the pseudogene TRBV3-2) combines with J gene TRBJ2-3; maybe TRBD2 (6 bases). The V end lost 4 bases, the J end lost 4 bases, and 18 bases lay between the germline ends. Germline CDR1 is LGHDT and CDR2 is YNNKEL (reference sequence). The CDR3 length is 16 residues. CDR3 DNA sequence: TGTGCCAGCAGCCCTCCACACGGACTACTCCCAGATACGCAGTATTTT. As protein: CASSPPHGLLPDTQYF.

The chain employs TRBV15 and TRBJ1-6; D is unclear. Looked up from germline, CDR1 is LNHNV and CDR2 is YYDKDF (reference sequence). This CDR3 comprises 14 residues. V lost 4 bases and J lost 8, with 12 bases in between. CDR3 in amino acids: CATSTGSKDSPLHF. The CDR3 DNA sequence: TGTGCCACCAGCACGGGCAGTAAAGATTCACCCCTCCACTTT.

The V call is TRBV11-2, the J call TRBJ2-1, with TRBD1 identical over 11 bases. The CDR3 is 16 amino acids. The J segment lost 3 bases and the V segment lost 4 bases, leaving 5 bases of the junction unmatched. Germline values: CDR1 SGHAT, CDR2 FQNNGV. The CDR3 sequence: CASSSRGQGVYNEQFF. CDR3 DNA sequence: TGTGCCAGCAGCTCCCGGGGACAGGGGGTCTACAATGAGCAGTTCTTC.

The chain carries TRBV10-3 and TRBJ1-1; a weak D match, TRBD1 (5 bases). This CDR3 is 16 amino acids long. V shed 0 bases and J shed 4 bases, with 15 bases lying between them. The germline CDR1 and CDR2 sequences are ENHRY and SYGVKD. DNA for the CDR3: TGTGCCATCAGTGAGTCTGGGGGTGAGGGTATCACTGAAGCTTTCTTT. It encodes CAISESGGEGITEAFF.

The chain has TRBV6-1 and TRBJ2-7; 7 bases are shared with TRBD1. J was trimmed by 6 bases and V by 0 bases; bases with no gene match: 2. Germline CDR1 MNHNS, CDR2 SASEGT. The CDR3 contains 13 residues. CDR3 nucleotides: TGTGCCAGCAGTGAAGCGAGGGGGCTCGAGCAGTACTTC. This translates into CASSEARGLEQYF.

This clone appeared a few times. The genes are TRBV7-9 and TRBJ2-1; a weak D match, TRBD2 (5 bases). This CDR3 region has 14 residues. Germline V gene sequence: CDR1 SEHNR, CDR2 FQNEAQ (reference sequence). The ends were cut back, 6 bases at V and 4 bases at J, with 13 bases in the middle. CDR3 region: CASSLDGGYNEQFF. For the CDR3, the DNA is TGTGCCAGCAGTCTCGACGGAGGATACAATGAGCAGTTCTTC.

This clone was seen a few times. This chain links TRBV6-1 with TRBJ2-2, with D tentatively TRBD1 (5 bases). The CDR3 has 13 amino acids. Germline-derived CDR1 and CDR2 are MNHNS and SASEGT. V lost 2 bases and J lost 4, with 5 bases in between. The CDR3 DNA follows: TGTGCCAGCAGTGAAACAGGCACCGGGGAGCTGTTTTTT. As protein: CASSETGTGELFF.

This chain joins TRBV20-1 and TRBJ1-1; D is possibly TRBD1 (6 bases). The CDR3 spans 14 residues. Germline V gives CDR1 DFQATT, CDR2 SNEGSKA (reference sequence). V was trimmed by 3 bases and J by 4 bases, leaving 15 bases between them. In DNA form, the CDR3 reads TGCAGTGCTAGTGGTCAGGGGAGGTTCACTGAAGCTTTCTTT. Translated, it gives CSASGQGRFTEAFF.

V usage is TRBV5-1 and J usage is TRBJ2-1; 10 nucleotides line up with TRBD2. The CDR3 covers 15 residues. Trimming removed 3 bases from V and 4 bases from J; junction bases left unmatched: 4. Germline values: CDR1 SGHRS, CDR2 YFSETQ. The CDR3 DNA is TGCGCCAGCAGCTCGTCTAGCGGGGGATACAATGAGCAGTTCTTC. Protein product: CASSSSSGGYNEQFF. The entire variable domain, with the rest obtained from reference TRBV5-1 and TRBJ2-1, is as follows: KAGVTQTPRYLIKTRGQQVTLSCSPISGHRSVSWYQQTPGQGLQFLFEYFSETQRNKGNFPGRFSGRQFSNSRSEMNVSTLELGDSALYLCASSSSSGGYNEQFFGPGTRLTVL.

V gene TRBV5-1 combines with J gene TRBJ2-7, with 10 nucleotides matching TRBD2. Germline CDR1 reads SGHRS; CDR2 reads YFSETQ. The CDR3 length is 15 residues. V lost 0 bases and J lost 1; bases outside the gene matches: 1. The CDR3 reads CASSLELAGSYEQYF. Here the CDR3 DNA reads TGCGCCAGCAGCTTGGAACTAGCGGGATCCTACGAGCAGTACTTC.

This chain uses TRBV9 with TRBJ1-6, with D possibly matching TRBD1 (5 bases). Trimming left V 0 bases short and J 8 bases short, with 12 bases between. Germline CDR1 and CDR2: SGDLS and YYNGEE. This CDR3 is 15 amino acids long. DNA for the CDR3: TGTGCCAGCAGCGTAGGCCCAGGGTGGGATTCACCCCTCCACTTT. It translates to CASSVGPGWDSPLHF.

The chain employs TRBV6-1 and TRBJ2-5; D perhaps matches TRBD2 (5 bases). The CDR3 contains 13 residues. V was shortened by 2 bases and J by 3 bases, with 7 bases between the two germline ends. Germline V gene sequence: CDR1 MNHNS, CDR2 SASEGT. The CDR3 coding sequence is TGTGCCAGCAGTGAAACGGGGAAAGAGACCCAGTACTTC. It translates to CASSETGKETQYF.